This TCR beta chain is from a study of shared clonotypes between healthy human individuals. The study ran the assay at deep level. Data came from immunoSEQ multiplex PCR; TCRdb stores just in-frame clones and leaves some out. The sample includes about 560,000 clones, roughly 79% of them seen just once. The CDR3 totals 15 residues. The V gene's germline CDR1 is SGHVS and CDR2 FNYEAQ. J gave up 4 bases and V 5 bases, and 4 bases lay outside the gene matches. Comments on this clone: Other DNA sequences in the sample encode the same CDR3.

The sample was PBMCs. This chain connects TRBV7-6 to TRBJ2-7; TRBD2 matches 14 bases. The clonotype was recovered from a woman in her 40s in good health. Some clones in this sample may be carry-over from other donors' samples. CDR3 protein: CASSLGTSGSYEQYF. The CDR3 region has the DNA TGTGCCAGCAGCCTAGGGACTAGCGGGAGTTACGAGCAGTACTTC.